The TCR beta chain under discussion was sequenced for a study of T cell responses to AZD1222 COVID-19 vaccine (dated by TCRdb to the early 2020s). In the study overall: Because spike-specific TCR depth and breadth did not differ between the two schedules, AZD1222 recipients who got a second dose at roughly 4 weeks were pooled with those who got a second dose at roughly 12 weeks. TCR sequencing covered fewer than 250 trial participants: about 210 given two doses of AZD1222 and approximately 25 given two doses of MenACWY control vaccine. Trial participants were enrolled into age subgroups of 18-55, 56-69 and 70-plus years, which contained about 150, 28 and 57 TCR-sequenced participants, respectively. Results the study describes overall, beyond this receptor: Reportedly, close to half of the unique spike-specific TCRs recognized epitopes lying outside the regions that are mutated in the B.1.351 and B.1.1.7 variants. In the small 56-69-year group, the increase in depth fell short of significance, most likely because of low power. Because no day 14 peak-response samples were available, the repertoires could be characterized only after the peak T cell response. Participants were mostly white British and included more females than males, and it was suggested by the authors that clonal diversity may have been underestimated. Vaccine-associated CD4 TCRs spanned the whole spike protein, with dominant responses in regions 160-218 and 743-854. Conclusions about previously exposed vaccinees are limited, since just five or six AZD1222 recipients were seropositive for SARS-CoV-2 at baseline. After two AZD1222 doses, spike-specific TCR breadth and depth were significantly higher than at day 0 and than in MenACWY recipients.

The CDR3 regions of human TCRbeta chains were analyzed by immunosequencing. The authors' pipeline ran thus. Repertoire TCRs were checked for matches against a reference library of SARS-CoV-2-specific TCRs that had been generated using the MIRA antigen-specificity platform. Breadth was defined as the fraction of unique TCRs that were SARS-CoV-2-associated. Depth was defined as the fraction of total T cells that were SARS-CoV-2-associated. Each spike-specific TCR was assigned to its reactive spike region and to a CD4 or CD8 class using the MIRA data. Log10-transformed breadth and depth values were compared by one-way ANOVA with Sidak's multiple comparisons tests. The table was pulled from immuneACCESS by TCRdb, which kept in-frame rearrangements only. Such tables lose some clones; where checked, under half of the loss comes from unresolved V genes, and the rest has no known cause. The V and J calls and clone size are taken from that table; D and trimming were inferred from the DNA. This sample gives about 84,000 clones in total; 70% to 90% of them show up just once. Together, the top ten hold about 1.6% of the sample.

To note about this clone: It has no known antigen specificity. No clone much larger than this one lies a single base away; base qualities are absent.

According to the germline V gene, CDR1 reads MGHDK and CDR2 reads SYGVNS. The CDR3 contains 16 residues, cysteine and phenylalanine counted. Only the CDR3 region is kept as DNA, spanning 48 bases read in frame from base 1. V trim: 3 bases; J trim: 7 bases; unmatched bases: 8. The sample's time point, from its label and the paper: baseline before first vaccination. The vaccinee samples were drawn from two UK trials, COV001 and COV002, one of which was a single-blind randomized controlled phase 2/3 trial testing AZD1222 (ChAdOx1 nCoV-19) in healthy adults. Trial participant PBMC samples were collected at day 0 and day 28 after the second dose for TCRbeta chain sequencing.

This sample comprised peripheral blood, obtained on day 0 of AZD1222 vaccination. This clonotype was obtained from an adult in good health. The sequence links TRBV25-1 to TRBJ2-1, with 11 junctional bases fitting TRBD2. The CDR3 here reads CASSERGLAAYNEQFF. The nucleotide sequence is given as TGTGCCAGCAGTGAGAGGGGACTAGCGGCTTATAATGAGCAGTTCTTC.